Following are 29 T cell receptor beta chains from one sample sequenced in a study of blood T cell repertoires in COVID-19. The method was immunoSEQ multiplex PCR; TCRdb's version includes in-frame clones alone and lacks a portion of them. The profile covers 45,000 to 65,000 clones, with roughly 84% appearing a single time and 6.5% to 10% taken by the ten largest. The sample consisted of peripheral blood. All receptors come from a man between 45 and 60 years old with active COVID-19.

The V gene is TRBV19, the J gene TRBJ1-2; 7 bases match TRBD1. V trimming: 1 base; J trimming: 5 bases; junction bases outside the gene matches: 7. The CDR3 consists of 15 residues. Germline V gene sequence: CDR1 LNHDA, CDR2 SQIVND (reference sequence). CDR3 protein: CASSIVRGQPYGYTF. CDR3 DNA: TGTGCCAGTAGTATAGTCCGGGGACAGCCTTATGGCTACACCTTC.

The chain couples TRBV14 to TRBJ1-2, with D perhaps matching TRBD1 (5 bases). This CDR3 region has 13 residues. In germline, CDR1 is SGHDN, CDR2 FVKESK. The V end was cut by 1 base, the J end by 2 bases, with 5 bases between. CDR3 amino acids: CASSQAGNYGYTF. The CDR3 nucleotides read TGTGCCAGCAGCCAAGCAGGGAACTATGGCTACACCTTC.

The chain joins TRBV4-1 to TRBJ2-2; the match to TRBD2 covers 10 bases. CDR1 MGHRA and CDR2 YSYEKL come from the germline V gene. This CDR3 is built from 15 residues. J was trimmed by 6 bases and V by 4 bases; bases with no gene match: 5. The CDR3 reads CASSRLAGVPGELFF. The CDR3 region has the DNA TGCGCCAGCAGCCGTCTAGCGGGGGTCCCCGGGGAGCTGTTTTTT.

The V call is TRBV9, the J call TRBJ2-2; D is perhaps TRBD1 (8 bases). Per the germline V gene, CDR1 is SGDLS and CDR2 is YYNGEE. The V and J ends lost 3 bases and 5 bases respectively, with 14 bases between them. CDR3 size: 15 residues. The CDR3 nucleotides read TGTGCCAGCAGCGACCAACAGGGGGGGACCGGGGAGCTGTTTTTT. Its protein is CASSDQQGGTGELFF.

This rearrangement joins TRBV9 to TRBJ2-3; D is perhaps TRBD1 (5 bases). V was pared by 0 bases and J by 1 base, with 9 bases between. The CDR3 is 15 amino acids. Germline CDR1 SGDLS, CDR2 YYNGEE. DNA for the CDR3: TGTGCCAGCAGCGTAGACCAGGGTGGCACAGATACGCAGTATTTT. Amino acids: CASSVDQGGTDTQYF.

The chain uses TRBV3-1 (or the pseudogene TRBV3-2) and TRBJ2-5; 7 bases fit TRBD2. CDR3 size: 15 residues. The germline CDR1 and CDR2 sequences are LGHDT and YNNKEL (reference sequence). Trimming at V came to 2 bases and at J to 4 bases, leaving 7 bases not matched to a gene. Here the CDR3 reads CASSQSRGGRETQYF. As DNA, the CDR3 is TGTGCCAGCAGCCAAAGTAGGGGAGGGCGAGAGACCCAGTACTTC.

The rearrangement uses TRBV9 and TRBJ2-1; D gene ambiguous. The CDR3 contains 15 residues. Germline V gives CDR1 SGDLS, CDR2 YYNGEE. The V gene lost 3 bases and the J gene lost 0 bases, with 10 bases spanning the gap. The CDR3 DNA sequence: TGTGCCAGCAGCGCCTTACTCCGCTCCTACAATGAGCAGTTCTTC. Translated, it gives CASSALLRSYNEQFF.

This chain joins TRBV5-1 and TRBJ2-7, with 7 bases aligning to TRBD1. Germline values: CDR1 SGHRS, CDR2 YFSETQ. Germline trimming cut 0 bases from V and 7 bases from J; bases unmatched to any gene: 10. The CDR3 sequence is 15 residues long. Here the CDR3 reads CASSLVVGGQGEQYF. The DNA for the CDR3 is TGCGCCAGCAGCTTGGTCGTAGGGGGCCAAGGTGAGCAGTACTTC.

This clone showed up just once. The V and J genes are TRBV6-5 and TRBJ1-1; D call uncertain. Per the germline V gene, CDR1 is MNHEY and CDR2 is SVGAGI. The CDR3 spans 11 residues. The V gene lost 6 bases and the J gene lost 12 bases, with 14 bases spanning the gap. This CDR3 reads CASRDPARTFF. In DNA, the CDR3 is TGTGCCAGCAGAGATCCGGCGAGGACTTTCTTT.

The genes are TRBV5-4 and TRBJ2-2, with TRBD1 matching over 7 bases. Trimming took 4 bases from V and 2 from J; bases not matched to a gene: 5. The CDR3 extends over 15 amino acids. In germline, CDR1 is SGHNT, CDR2 YYREEE (reference sequence). CDR3 in amino acids: CASSTGQANTGELFF. The CDR3 bases are TGTGCCAGCAGCACCGGACAGGCCAACACCGGGGAGCTGTTTTTT.

V gene TRBV29-1 combines with J gene TRBJ1-1, with a possible D match to TRBD1 (6 bases). Germline CDR1 reads SQVTM; CDR2 reads ANQGSEA. This CDR3 comprises 11 residues. V lost 3 bases and J 5 bases, leaving 7 bases between the germline ends. DNA of the CDR3: TGCAGCGTTGACGACAGGACTGAAGCTTTCTTT. Encoded protein: CSVDDRTEAFF.

J is TRBJ1-1 and V is TRBV7-8, with D perhaps TRBD1 (6 bases). The CDR3 extends over 13 amino acids. Germline CDR1 SGHVS, CDR2 FQNEAQ. V was shortened by 5 bases and J by 1 base, with 8 bases between the two germline ends. This CDR3 is CASSPGQNTEAFF. The CDR3 DNA follows: TGTGCCAGCAGCCCGGGACAGAACACTGAAGCTTTCTTT.

J is TRBJ2-3 and V is TRBV5-1; 9 nucleotides align to TRBD2. Germline V CDR1 and CDR2: SGHRS, YFSETQ. The CDR3 spans 12 residues. Unmatched junction bases numbered 6, after V lost 7 bases and J lost 9 bases. The CDR3 sequence: CASREAGGTQYF. In DNA, the CDR3 is TGCGCCAGCCGTGAGGCGGGGGGGACGCAGTATTTT.

The chain is built from TRBV19 and TRBJ2-3; tentatively, D is TRBD2 (5 bases). The CDR3 spans 17 residues. Looked up from germline, CDR1 is LNHDA and CDR2 is SQIVND (reference sequence). V lost 5 bases and J 0 bases, leaving 18 bases between the germline ends. CDR3: CASSAGLGAASTDTQYF. CDR3 in DNA: TGTGCCAGTAGTGCGGGTTTAGGCGCGGCTAGCACAGATACGCAGTATTTT.

This clone occurred once. The V and J genes are TRBV4-3 and TRBJ2-3; D not certain. The CDR3 loop spans 15 amino acids. Trimming pared 0 bases from V and 9 bases from J, leaving 16 bases between. Germline V gene sequence: CDR1 LGHNA, CDR2 YSLEER. The CDR3 DNA is TGCGCCAGCAGCCAAGATCTGTCTAGTCGACGGACGCAGTATTTT. Its translation: CASSQDLSSRRTQYF.

The J gene is TRBJ1-6, the V gene TRBV27; D is perhaps TRBD1 (6 bases). This CDR3 region has 14 residues. With 2 bases removed from V and 10 bases from J, the gap between germline ends came to 12 bases. Germline-derived CDR1 and CDR2 are MNHEY and SMNVEV (reference sequence). The CDR3 loop reads CASSLGGARSPLHF. CDR3 sequence (DNA): TGTGCCAGCAGTTTAGGGGGGGCGAGGTCACCCCTCCACTTT.

This chain joins TRBV4-3 and TRBJ1-1, with 10 bases aligning to TRBD1. The J segment lost 3 bases and the V segment lost 4 bases, leaving 11 bases of the junction unmatched. The CDR3 sequence is 17 residues long. The germline V gene encodes CDR1 LGHNA and CDR2 YSLEER. CDR3 loop: CASSPAGGGTGDTEAFF. The CDR3 DNA reads TGCGCCAGCAGCCCCGCTGGGGGAGGGACAGGGGACACTGAAGCTTTCTTT.

This rearrangement joins TRBV6-5 to TRBJ2-1; 11 nucleotides match TRBD2. Germline V gene data show CDR1 as MNHEY and CDR2 as SVGAGI. This CDR3 has 15 residues. V was clipped by 8 bases and J by 7 bases; unmatched bases: 10. CDR3 sequence reads: CASRGLAGGRNEQFF. CDR3 DNA: TGTGCCAGCCGGGGCTTAGCGGGAGGGAGGAATGAGCAGTTCTTC.

The V gene is TRBV7-9, the J gene TRBJ1-4, with 8 bases fitting TRBD1. Per the germline V gene, CDR1 is SEHNR and CDR2 is FQNEAQ (reference sequence). The V and J ends lost 3 bases and 8 bases, in that order; junction bases with no gene match: 11. The CDR3 is 16 residues long. For the CDR3, the DNA is TGTGCCAGCAGCTTCTCCACAGGGGGGACTGGGGAAAAACTGTTTTTT. The encoded protein is CASSFSTGGTGEKLFF.

The genes are TRBV5-1 and TRBJ2-3; D uncertain. V dropped 0 bases and J dropped 2 bases, with 13 bases sitting between them. CDR1 is SGHRS, CDR2 YFSETQ, per germline. The CDR3 sequence is 16 residues long. The CDR3 bases are TGCGCCAGCAGCTTGGGGTCCAGCGCTATCACAGATACGCAGTATTTT. Residues: CASSLGSSAITDTQYF.

This CDR3 is CASSFEAGGAEQYF. Written as DNA, the CDR3 is TGCGCCAGCAGCTTTGAAGCGGGAGGGGCAGAGCAGTACTTC. V usage is TRBV5-1 and J usage is TRBJ2-7, with 10 bases that match TRBD2. This CDR3 is 14 amino acids long. The V gene end was trimmed by 2 bases and the J gene end by 7 bases; junction bases not matched to a gene: 6. CDR1 is SGHRS, CDR2 YFSETQ, per germline.

This chain connects TRBV5-6 to TRBJ1-2; D remains unclear. Trimming left V 2 bases short and J 2 bases short, with 7 bases between. CDR1 is SGHDT and CDR2 is YYEEEE in the germline V gene. There are 13 residues in the CDR3. CDR3 nucleotides: TGTGCCAGCAGCTTAACAGAGAACTATGGCTACACCTTC. Translation gives CASSLTENYGYTF.

The chain combines TRBV19 with TRBJ2-3, with 7 positions matching TRBD2. CDR1 is LNHDA, CDR2 SQIVND, per germline (reference sequence). Trimming took 2 bases from V and 2 from J; bases not matched to a gene: 4. The CDR3 consists of 15 residues. The CDR3 protein is CASSILADYTDTQYF. As DNA, the CDR3 is TGTGCCAGTAGTATACTAGCGGACTACACAGATACGCAGTATTTT.

The chain employs TRBV7-9 and TRBJ1-1, with D possibly being TRBD1 (6 bases). This CDR3 has 14 amino acids. Germline loops: CDR1 SEHNR, CDR2 FQNEAQ (reference sequence). Trimming pared 5 bases from V and 1 base from J, leaving 11 bases between. CDR3 DNA sequence: TGTGCCAGCAGCGTTCCACAGGGGAACACTGAAGCTTTCTTT. It encodes CASSVPQGNTEAFF.

The V gene is TRBV25-1, the J gene TRBJ2-7; tentatively, D is TRBD1 (6 bases). This CDR3 region has 14 residues. Germline CDR1 and CDR2: MGHDK and SYGVNS. The V end was cut by 8 bases, the J end by 4 bases, with 18 bases between. CDR3 nucleotide sequence: TGTGCCAGCCGACGGCCCGGCAGGGGTTACGAGCAGTACTTC. Protein sequence: CASRRPGRGYEQYF.

This clone was recorded once. The chain employs TRBV9 and TRBJ1-1; 9 nucleotides match TRBD1. The CDR3 covers 17 residues. Losses at the gene ends were 0 bases for V and 8 bases for J; bases not matched to a gene: 14. CDR1 and CDR2 (germline): SGDLS, YYNGEE. The CDR3 protein is CASSVGLPGQGEKEAFF. DNA for the CDR3: TGTGCCAGCAGCGTAGGCCTTCCGGGACAGGGTGAAAAGGAAGCTTTCTTT. The whole variable domain, filled in from reference TRBV9 and TRBJ1-1, reads DSGVTQTPKHLITATGQRVTLRCSPRSGDLSVYWYQQSLDQGLQFLIQYYNGEERAKGNILERFSAQQFPDLHSELNLSSLELGDSALYFCASSVGLPGQGEKEAFFGQGTRLTVV.

The rearrangement uses TRBV5-1 and TRBJ1-1, with a tentative D call TRBD1 (5 bases). The ends were cut back, 4 bases at V and 3 bases at J, with 13 bases in the middle. Germline CDR1 is SGHRS and CDR2 is YFSETQ. CDR3 length equals 14 residues. The CDR3 nucleotides are TGCGCCAGCAGCCGAGAGGGGAGGGACACTGAAGCTTTCTTT. Encoded protein: CASSREGRDTEAFF.

The CDR3 spells CATTEGGLGTDTQYF. Written as DNA, the CDR3 is TGTGCCACTACCGAGGGGGGGCTCGGCACAGATACGCAGTATTTT. The rearrangement joins TRBV24-1 to TRBJ2-3; perhaps TRBD2 as D (7 bases). Germline CDR1 reads KGHDR; CDR2 reads SFDVKD. V was clipped by 10 bases and J by 1 base, with 17 bases between them. The CDR3 totals 15 residues.

V usage is TRBV20-1 and J usage is TRBJ1-5; tentative D call: TRBD1 (6 bases). This CDR3 is 15 amino acids long. Germline V lookup: CDR1 DFQATT, CDR2 SNEGSKA (reference sequence). V shed 3 bases and J shed 16 bases, with 28 bases lying between them. Here the CDR3 DNA reads TGCAGTGCTAGTAGGGGAACAGGGCCCTTTACGCCGTTCCATTTT. This codes for CSASRGTGPFTPFHF.